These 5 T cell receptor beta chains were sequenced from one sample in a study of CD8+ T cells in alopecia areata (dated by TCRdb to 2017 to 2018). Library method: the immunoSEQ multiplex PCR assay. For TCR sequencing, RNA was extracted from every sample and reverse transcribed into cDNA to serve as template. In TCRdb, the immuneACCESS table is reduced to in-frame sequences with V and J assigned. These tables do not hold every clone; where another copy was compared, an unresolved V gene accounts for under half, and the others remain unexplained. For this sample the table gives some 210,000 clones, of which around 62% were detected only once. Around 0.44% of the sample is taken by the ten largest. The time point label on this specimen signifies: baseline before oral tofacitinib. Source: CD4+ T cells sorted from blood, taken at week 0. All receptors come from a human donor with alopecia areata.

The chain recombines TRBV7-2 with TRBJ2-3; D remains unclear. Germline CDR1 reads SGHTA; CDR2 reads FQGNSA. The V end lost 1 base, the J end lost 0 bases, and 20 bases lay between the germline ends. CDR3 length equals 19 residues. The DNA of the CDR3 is TGTGCCAGCAGCTTAGGCCCTCGTGGGGTTCTTCCTAGCACAGATACGCAGTATTTT. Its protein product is CASSLGPRGVLPSTDTQYF.

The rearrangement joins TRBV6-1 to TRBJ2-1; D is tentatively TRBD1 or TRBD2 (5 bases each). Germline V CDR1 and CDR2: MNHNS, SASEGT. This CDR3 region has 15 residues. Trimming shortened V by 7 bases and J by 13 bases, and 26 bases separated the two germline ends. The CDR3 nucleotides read TGTGCCAGCAAGGTTAGCATTGGGACCACAAATTCCCAGTTCTTC. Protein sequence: CASKVSIGTTNSQFF.

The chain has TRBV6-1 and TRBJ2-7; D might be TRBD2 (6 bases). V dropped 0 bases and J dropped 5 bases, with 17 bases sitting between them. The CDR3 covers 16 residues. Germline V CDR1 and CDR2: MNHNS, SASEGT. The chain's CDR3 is CASSEAWRGKVDEQYF. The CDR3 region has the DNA TGTGCCAGCAGTGAAGCGTGGCGGGGTAAGGTGGACGAGCAGTACTTC.

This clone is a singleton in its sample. CDR3 amino acids: CASREGQGLNYGYTF. DNA for the CDR3: TGTGCCAGCAGGGAGGGACAGGGGTTGAACTATGGCTACACCTTC. This chain connects TRBV2 to TRBJ1-2; 10 bases match TRBD1. Germline V CDR1 and CDR2: SNHLY, FYNNEI. V shed 6 bases, J shed 2 bases, and the junction held 6 bases outside the gene matches. This CDR3 is 15 amino acids long.

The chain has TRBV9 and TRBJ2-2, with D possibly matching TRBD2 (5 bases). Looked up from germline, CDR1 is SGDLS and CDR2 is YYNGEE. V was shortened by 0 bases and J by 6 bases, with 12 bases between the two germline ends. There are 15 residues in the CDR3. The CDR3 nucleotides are TGTGCCAGCAGCGTAGCGGCTAGCAAATCCGGGGAGCTGTTTTTT. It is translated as CASSVAASKSGELFF.